Below, one TCR beta chain is given with its context. The sample comes from a study of CD8+ T cells in alopecia areata. Study in general: Treated patients received oral tofacitinib, 5 to 10 mg twice daily.

From PBMCs, CD4+ and CD8+ T cells were sorted. Sequencing relied on a cDNA template that was reverse transcribed from extracted RNA. The repertoire was sequenced with immunoSEQ multiplex PCR; TCRdb's copy has only in-frame clones and lacks some. The sample has some 170,000 clones, roughly 63% seen once. The TCR originated in a human donor with alopecia areata. The material was CD4+ T cells sorted from blood, obtained at week 0.

The DNA for the CDR3 is TGTGCCAGCAGTTTGGGGGGTTTTACCCAAGAGACCCAGTACTTC. This gives the protein CASSLGGFTQETQYF. V and J are TRBV27 and TRBJ2-5, with a possible D match to TRBD2 (6 bases). In germline, CDR1 is MNHEY, CDR2 SMNVEV (reference sequence). The CDR3 is made up of 15 amino acids. V gave up 3 bases and J gave up 1 base, with 12 bases separating them.